This TCR beta chain was observed in a study of CD8 T cells in Susac syndrome. The multiple sclerosis controls comprised treatment-naive patients whose relapsing-remitting disease was stable or active. It was negative isolation that provided the CD8+ and CD4+ T cells, whereas TEMRA cells were enriched by FACS. RNA was extracted with the RNeasy kit, and a quantity of 0.5 to 1 ug was reverse transcribed using random hexamers. Amplification of TCR beta CDR3 by immunoSEQ multiplex PCR spanned 54 Vbeta and 13 Jbeta. In TCRdb, the immunoSEQ multiplex PCR reads were re-called with MiXCR into one record per CDR3 protein. Of around 230,000 distinct CDR3 sequences detected, about 96% appear once; the ten largest clones hold 0.08% to 0.095%. This CDR3 spans 15 amino acids. In germline, CDR1 is DFQATT, CDR2 SNEGSKA (reference sequence). Trimming left V 5 bases short and J 4 bases short, with 18 bases between.

This rearrangement joins TRBV20-1 to TRBJ1-5; D may be TRBD1 (5 bases). The TCR originated in a human donor with multiple sclerosis. Material for sequencing was CD4+ T cells from PBMCs. The CDR3, as DNA: TGCAGTGCTCAGGGCCGCTTAATGAAGAATCAGCCCCAGCATTTT. This translates into CSAQGRLMKNQPQHF.